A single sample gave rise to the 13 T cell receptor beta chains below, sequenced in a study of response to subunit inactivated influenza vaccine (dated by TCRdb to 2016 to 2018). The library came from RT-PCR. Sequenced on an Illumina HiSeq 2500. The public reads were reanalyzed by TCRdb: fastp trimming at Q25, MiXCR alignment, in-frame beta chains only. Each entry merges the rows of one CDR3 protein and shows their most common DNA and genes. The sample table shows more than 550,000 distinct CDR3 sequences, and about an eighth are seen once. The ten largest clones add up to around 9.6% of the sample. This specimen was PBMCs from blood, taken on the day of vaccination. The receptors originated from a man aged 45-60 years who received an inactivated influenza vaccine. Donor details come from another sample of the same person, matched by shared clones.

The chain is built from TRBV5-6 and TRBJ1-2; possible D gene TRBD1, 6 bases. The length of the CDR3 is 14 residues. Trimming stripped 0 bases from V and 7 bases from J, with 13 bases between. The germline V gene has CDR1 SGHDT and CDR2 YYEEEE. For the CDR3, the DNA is TGTGCCAGCAGCTTGGGACAGGAGGTTCTTGGCTACACCTTC. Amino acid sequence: CASSLGQEVLGYTF.

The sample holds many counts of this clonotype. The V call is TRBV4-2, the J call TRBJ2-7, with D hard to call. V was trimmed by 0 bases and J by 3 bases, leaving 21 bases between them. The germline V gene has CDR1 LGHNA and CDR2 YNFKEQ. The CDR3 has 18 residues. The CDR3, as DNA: TGTGCCAGCAGCCAAGACCCGACCATTCCAGCGCCATACTACGAGCAGTACTTC. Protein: CASSQDPTIPAPYYEQYF.

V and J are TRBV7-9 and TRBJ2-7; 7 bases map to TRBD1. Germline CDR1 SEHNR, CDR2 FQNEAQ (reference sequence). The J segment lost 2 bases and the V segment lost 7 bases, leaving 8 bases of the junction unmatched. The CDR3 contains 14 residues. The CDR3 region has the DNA TGTGCCAGCAACTCTCGACAGGGCCCCTACGAGCAGTACTTC. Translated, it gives CASNSRQGPYEQYF. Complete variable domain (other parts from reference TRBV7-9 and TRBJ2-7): DTGVSQNPRHKITKRGQNVTFRCDPISEHNRLYWYRQTLGQGPEFLTYFQNEAQLEKSRLLSDRFSAERPKGSFSTLEIQRTEQGDSAMYLCASNSRQGPYEQYFGPGTRLTVT.

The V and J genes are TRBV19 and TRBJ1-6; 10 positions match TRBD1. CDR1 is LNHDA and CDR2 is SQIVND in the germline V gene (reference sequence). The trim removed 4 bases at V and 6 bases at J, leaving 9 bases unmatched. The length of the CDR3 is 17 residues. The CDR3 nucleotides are TGTGCCAGTAGTACAGGACGGACAGGGGGATTTAATTCACCCCTCCACTTT. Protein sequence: CASSTGRTGGFNSPLHF.

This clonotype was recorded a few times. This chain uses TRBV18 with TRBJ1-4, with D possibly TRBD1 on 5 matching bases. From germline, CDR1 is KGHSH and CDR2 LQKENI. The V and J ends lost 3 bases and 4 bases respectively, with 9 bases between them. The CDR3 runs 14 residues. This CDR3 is CASSPGGVNEKLFF. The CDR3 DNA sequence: TGTGCCAGCTCACCCGGAGGGGTTAATGAAAAACTGTTTTTT.

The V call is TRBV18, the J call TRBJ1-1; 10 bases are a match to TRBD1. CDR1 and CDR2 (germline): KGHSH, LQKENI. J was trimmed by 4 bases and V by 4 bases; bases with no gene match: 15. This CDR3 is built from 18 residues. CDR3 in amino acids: CASSLSPGQGPMGTEAFF. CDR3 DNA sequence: TGTGCCAGCTCACTGTCTCCGGGACAGGGGCCCATGGGCACTGAAGCTTTCTTT.

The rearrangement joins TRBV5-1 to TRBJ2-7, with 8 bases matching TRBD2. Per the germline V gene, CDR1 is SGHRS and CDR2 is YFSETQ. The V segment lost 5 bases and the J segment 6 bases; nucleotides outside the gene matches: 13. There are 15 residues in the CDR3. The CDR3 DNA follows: TGCGCCAGCAGATCGGATCATAGCGGGACTGGCGAGCAGTACTTC. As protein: CASRSDHSGTGEQYF.

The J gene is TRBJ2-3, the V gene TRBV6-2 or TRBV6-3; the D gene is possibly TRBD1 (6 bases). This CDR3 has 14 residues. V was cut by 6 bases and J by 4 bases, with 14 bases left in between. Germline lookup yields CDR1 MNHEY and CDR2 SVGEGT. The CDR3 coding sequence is TGTGCCAGCAGGAAACAGGGAGCAGCAGATACGCAGTATTTT. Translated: CASRKQGAADTQYF.

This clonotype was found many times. CDR3: CSVLTSGSSYEQYF. The CDR3 bases are TGCAGCGTTCTAACTAGCGGGAGTTCCTACGAGCAGTACTTC. V gene TRBV29-1 combines with J gene TRBJ2-7; TRBD2 matches at 11 bases. Germline CDR1 reads SQVTM; CDR2 reads ANQGSEA. Trimming cost V 5 bases and J 1 base; bases outside gene matches: 4. The CDR3 contains 14 residues.

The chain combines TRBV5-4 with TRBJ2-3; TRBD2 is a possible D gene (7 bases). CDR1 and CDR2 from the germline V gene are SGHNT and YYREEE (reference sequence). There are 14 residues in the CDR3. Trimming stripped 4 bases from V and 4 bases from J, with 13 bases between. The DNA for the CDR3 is TGTGCCAGCAGCCGGGGGGCAGGGGCAGATACGCAGTATTTT. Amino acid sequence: CASSRGAGADTQYF.

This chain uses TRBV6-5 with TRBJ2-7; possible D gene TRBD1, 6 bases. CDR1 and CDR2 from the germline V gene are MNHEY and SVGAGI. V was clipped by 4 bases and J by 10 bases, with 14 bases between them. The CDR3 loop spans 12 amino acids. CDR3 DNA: TGTGCCAGCAGTTCCCCGGACAGTTACCAGTACTTC. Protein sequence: CASSSPDSYQYF.

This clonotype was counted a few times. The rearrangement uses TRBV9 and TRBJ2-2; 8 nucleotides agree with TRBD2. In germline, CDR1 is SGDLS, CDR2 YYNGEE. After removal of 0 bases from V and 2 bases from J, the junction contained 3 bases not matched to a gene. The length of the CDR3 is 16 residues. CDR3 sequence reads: CASSVVSGGNTGELFF. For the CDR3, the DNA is TGTGCCAGCAGCGTAGTAAGCGGGGGCAACACCGGGGAGCTGTTTTTT.

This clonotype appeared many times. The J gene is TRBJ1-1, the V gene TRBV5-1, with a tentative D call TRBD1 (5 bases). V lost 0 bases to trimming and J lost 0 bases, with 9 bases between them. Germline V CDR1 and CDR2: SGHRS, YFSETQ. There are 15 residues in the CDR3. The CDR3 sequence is CASSLAGGMNTEAFF. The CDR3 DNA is TGCGCCAGCAGCTTGGCCGGGGGGATGAACACTGAAGCTTTCTTT.